Listed here are 25 T cell receptor beta chains from one sample, sequenced in a study of graft-versus-host responses after intestinal transplantation. Sequencing used immunoSEQ multiplex PCR; TCRdb keeps in-frame clones, though not all of them. The sample records some 82,000 clones, about nine tenths being singletons. Their antigen targets remain unknown. Sequenced material: unstimulated CD8+ T cells sorted from spleen or lymph node cells, taken before transplant. These receptors were obtained from a human donor who was the organ donor for an intestinal transplant.

The chain carries TRBV1 and TRBJ2-1; the D call TRBD2 from the table was never checked on the DNA. TRBV1 corresponds to a pseudogene. The CDR3 covers 17 residues. The DNA of the CDR3 is TGCACCAGCAGCCAGGCGGGAGGGGGGGGCCTCCTCAATGAGCAGTTCTTC. Amino acid sequence: CTSSQAGGGGLLNEQFF.

The rearrangement joins TRBV4-1 to TRBJ1-2; TRBD1 is a possible D gene (6 bases). CDR1 MGHRA and CDR2 YSYEKL come from the germline V gene. CDR3 size: 14 residues. Trimming pared 0 bases from V and 4 bases from J, leaving 9 bases between. The CDR3 reads CASSQDDRTYGYTF. The CDR3 DNA reads TGCGCCAGCAGCCAAGATGACAGGACCTATGGCTACACCTTC.

Comment on this clone: Other DNA sequences in the same sample also yield this CDR3. J is TRBJ2-7 and V is TRBV9; 12 positions match TRBD1. Unmatched junction bases numbered 3, after V lost 2 bases and J lost 3 bases. This CDR3 has 15 amino acids. CDR1 is SGDLS and CDR2 is YYNGEE in the germline V gene. The CDR3 loop is CASSVGTGGSYEQYF. CDR3 DNA sequence: TGTGCCAGCAGCGTGGGGACAGGGGGCAGCTACGAGCAGTACTTC. The variable domain in full, with the rest retrieved from reference TRBV9 and TRBJ2-7, is DSGVTQTPKHLITATGQRVTLRCSPRSGDLSVYWYQQSLDQGLQFLIQYYNGEERAKGNILERFSAQQFPDLHSELNLSSLELGDSALYFCASSVGTGGSYEQYFGPGTRLTVT.

This chain uses TRBV10-1 with TRBJ2-7, with D perhaps TRBD2 (6 bases). The CDR3 is 13 residues long. CDR1 is WNHNN and CDR2 is SYGVQD in the germline V gene (reference sequence). The V end lost 4 bases, the J end lost 3 bases, and 10 bases lay between the germline ends. CDR3 nucleotides: TGCGCCAGCAGTGGCGGGGTAGGCTACGAGCAGTACTTC. Translated: CASSGGVGYEQYF.

The genes are TRBV11-3 and TRBJ1-6, with 10 bases matching TRBD1. CDR1 SGHNT and CDR2 YENEEA come from the germline V gene. The ends lost 5 bases at V and 9 bases at J; junction bases unmatched: 10. The CDR3 has 16 amino acids. The CDR3 loop reads CASSPDPGQGSSPLHF. The DNA for the CDR3 is TGTGCCAGCAGCCCAGACCCGGGACAGGGGAGTTCACCCCTCCACTTT.

This clone occurred once. This chain uses TRBV6-7 with TRBJ2-4; TRBD2 matches 9 bases. TRBV6-7 is sorted into the ORF group, with uncertain function. The trim removed 6 bases at V and 4 bases at J, leaving 10 bases unmatched. The CDR3 is made up of 16 amino acids. Written as DNA, the CDR3 is TGTGCCAGCAGCACGGGGCGGGGGGGGATTAAAAACATTCAGTACTTC. Amino acid sequence: CASSTGRGGIKNIQYF.

The count of this clone is one. V and J are TRBV4-1 and TRBJ1-2; 7 bases line up with TRBD1. This CDR3 is 14 amino acids long. With V trimmed by 0 bases and J by 8 bases, 6 bases remained unmatched. Germline V lookup: CDR1 MGHRA, CDR2 YSYEKL. CDR3 DNA sequence: TGCGCCAGCAGCCAAGAGTGGCAGGGGGTAGGCTACACCTTC. This translates into CASSQEWQGVGYTF.

This clone was seen only a few times. V gene TRBV15 combines with J gene TRBJ2-2; 10 bases align to TRBD2. The germline CDR1 and CDR2 sequences are LNHNV and YYDKDF (reference sequence). Trimming at V came to 0 bases and at J to 8 bases, leaving 3 bases not matched to a gene. The CDR3 loop spans 15 amino acids. CDR3 protein: CATSRESGGAGELFF. In DNA form, the CDR3 reads TGTGCCACCAGCAGAGAGAGCGGGGGGGCGGGGGAGCTGTTTTTT.

V usage is TRBV6-5 and J usage is TRBJ2-1; D not certain. Germline-derived CDR1 and CDR2 are MNHEY and SVGAGI. The CDR3 is 14 residues long. The V gene lost 0 bases and the J gene lost 3 bases, with 6 bases spanning the gap. In DNA, the CDR3 is TGTGCCAGCAGTTACTCCCCAGGCTACAATGAGCAGTTCTTC. Translation: CASSYSPGYNEQFF.

The chain uses TRBV19 and TRBJ1-1; no firm D call. V shed 4 bases and J shed 5 bases, with 17 bases lying between them. The CDR3 has 15 residues. CDR1 LNHDA and CDR2 SQIVND come from the germline V gene (reference sequence). The CDR3 region has the DNA TGTGCCAGTAGTACCCCTAGCCGCGGTAAGACTGAAGCTTTCTTT. This gives the protein CASSTPSRGKTEAFF.

This clone showed up just a few times. The chain is built from TRBV19 and TRBJ2-2; a weak D match, TRBD1 (5 bases). Trimming stripped 3 bases from V and 6 bases from J, with 8 bases between. Germline CDR1 and CDR2: LNHDA and SQIVND (reference sequence). The CDR3 runs 13 residues. The CDR3 loop reads CASSIGQSGELFF. The CDR3 coding sequence is TGTGCCAGTAGTATCGGACAATCCGGGGAGCTGTTTTTT.

This clone turned up a few times. This sequence joins TRBV30 and TRBJ1-2; D uncertain. V was clipped by 4 bases and J by 4 bases, with 25 bases between them. This CDR3 region has 17 residues. Germline V gene sequence: CDR1 GTSNPN, CDR2 SVGIG (reference sequence). CDR3 sequence: CAWIDRVNRALAYGYTF. The CDR3 nucleotides read TGTGCCTGGATTGACCGGGTAAATCGAGCCCTAGCCTATGGCTACACCTTC.

This clone has only one observation. The CDR3 is CASSGRLDPGELFF. The CDR3, as DNA: TGTGCCAGCAGTGGTAGACTAGATCCCGGGGAGCTGTTTTTT. The chain combines TRBV6-5 with TRBJ2-2, with D tentatively TRBD2 (6 bases). Trimming stripped 5 bases from V and 6 bases from J, with 13 bases between. Germline V gives CDR1 MNHEY, CDR2 SVGAGI. The CDR3 is 14 residues long.

This clone was observed a single time. The chain has TRBV9 and TRBJ2-1; D ambiguous. The ends were cut back, 0 bases at V and 9 bases at J, with 10 bases in the middle. This CDR3 is 13 amino acids long. The V gene's germline CDR1 is SGDLS and CDR2 YYNGEE. CDR3 loop: CASSVESGREQFF. As DNA, the CDR3 is TGTGCCAGCAGCGTAGAGTCGGGCCGTGAGCAGTTCTTC.

The J gene is TRBJ2-3, the V gene TRBV28; 12 nucleotides agree with TRBD2. CDR1 and CDR2 from the germline V gene are MDHEN and SYDVKM. The CDR3 is made up of 17 amino acids. Losses at the gene ends were 4 bases for V and 3 bases for J; bases not matched to a gene: 8. For the CDR3, the DNA is TGTGCCAGCAGTTCTCCTACTAGCGGGGGGTCAACAGATACGCAGTATTTT. Its protein is CASSSPTSGGSTDTQYF.

The J gene is TRBJ1-5, the V gene TRBV7-8; D is ambiguous. The CDR3 contains 15 residues. V shed 1 base and J shed 3 bases, with 10 bases lying between them. From germline, CDR1 is SGHVS and CDR2 FQNEAQ. CDR3 DNA: TGTGCCAGCAGCTTAGGTGGGATGCACAATCAGCCCCAGCATTTT. As protein: CASSLGGMHNQPQHF.

This rearrangement joins TRBV2 to TRBJ2-5; possibly TRBD2 for D (5 bases). V was clipped by 7 bases and J by 1 base, with 10 bases between them. Germline CDR1 is SNHLY and CDR2 is FYNNEI. CDR3 size: 13 residues. CDR3 bases: TGTGCCAGCAATGACGGGATCCAAGAGACCCAGTACTTC. Its protein is CASNDGIQETQYF.

A note on this clone: Other DNA sequences of this sample code for an identical CDR3. The genes are TRBV27 and TRBJ2-7, with 7 bases lining up with TRBD1. The CDR3 loop spans 13 amino acids. The germline V gene has CDR1 MNHEY and CDR2 SMNVEV (reference sequence). With 4 bases clipped from V and 0 bases from J, the junction kept 0 bases outside the gene matches. The CDR3 nucleotides are TGTGCCAGCAGTTCAGGGGGCTCCTACGAGCAGTACTTC. Residues: CASSSGGSYEQYF.

In the case of this clone: The same CDR3 arises from other DNA sequences in this sample as well. The chain employs TRBV27 and TRBJ2-7; possibly TRBD1 for D (6 bases). Trimming cost V 5 bases and J 3 bases, with 11 bases left between them. The CDR3 consists of 13 residues. Per germline, CDR1 MNHEY and CDR2 SMNVEV (reference sequence). The CDR3 sequence is CASSPRGGYEQYF. DNA for the CDR3: TGTGCCAGCAGTCCCAGGGGCGGCTACGAGCAGTACTTC.

The V gene is TRBV7-9, the J gene TRBJ1-1; 9 bases are a match to TRBD1. Germline V CDR1 and CDR2: SEHNR, FQNEAQ (reference sequence). The CDR3 runs 13 residues. Trimming took 4 bases from V and 3 from J; bases not matched to a gene: 0. The CDR3 DNA is TGTGCCAGCAGCTGGGACAGGGACACTGAAGCTTTCTTT. This translates into CASSWDRDTEAFF.

This chain uses TRBV10-2 with TRBJ2-7; either TRBD1 or TRBD2 may supply D (6 bases each). Deletions cut 3 bases from V and 6 bases from J, with 12 bases between. The length of the CDR3 is 13 residues. Germline CDR1 WSHSY, CDR2 SAAADI. CDR3 loop: CASSDGGQLEQYF. CDR3 DNA: TGCGCCAGCAGTGATGGGGGGCAGCTCGAGCAGTACTTC.

This chain uses TRBV4-1 with TRBJ1-5; TRBD1 agrees at 7 bases. The trim removed 0 bases at V and 6 bases at J, leaving 2 bases unmatched. The CDR3 spans 14 residues. Germline CDR1 MGHRA, CDR2 YSYEKL. CDR3 DNA sequence: TGCGCCAGCAGCCAAGATCAGGGGGGTCAGCCCCAGCATTTT. Translation gives CASSQDQGGQPQHF.

The chain carries TRBV6-1 and TRBJ2-5; tentative D call: TRBD2 (6 bases). Trimming stripped 0 bases from V and 0 bases from J, with 17 bases between. CDR1 MNHNS and CDR2 SASEGT come from the germline V gene. The CDR3 runs 18 residues. CDR3 nucleotides: TGTGCCAGCAGTGAAGCCAATACCGGGACTTTCTACCAAGAGACCCAGTACTTC. Its protein product is CASSEANTGTFYQETQYF.

The chain joins TRBV5-6 to TRBJ2-1; 11 nucleotides match TRBD2. The J segment lost 1 base and the V segment lost 0 bases, leaving 9 bases of the junction unmatched. The CDR3 totals 19 residues. In germline, CDR1 is SGHDT, CDR2 YYEEEE. CDR3 residues: CASSLATSGGTVSYNEQFF. The CDR3 DNA reads as TGTGCCAGCAGCTTGGCCACTAGCGGGGGAACAGTATCCTACAATGAGCAGTTCTTC.

The rearrangement joins TRBV27 to TRBJ2-7; D is uncertain. The CDR3 has 12 residues. Germline CDR1 and CDR2: MNHEY and SMNVEV (reference sequence). V shed 10 bases and J shed 4 bases, with 14 bases lying between them. In DNA, the CDR3 is TGTGCCACCGCAGGTTTGGGGTACGAGCAGTACTTC. This translates into CATAGLGYEQYF.